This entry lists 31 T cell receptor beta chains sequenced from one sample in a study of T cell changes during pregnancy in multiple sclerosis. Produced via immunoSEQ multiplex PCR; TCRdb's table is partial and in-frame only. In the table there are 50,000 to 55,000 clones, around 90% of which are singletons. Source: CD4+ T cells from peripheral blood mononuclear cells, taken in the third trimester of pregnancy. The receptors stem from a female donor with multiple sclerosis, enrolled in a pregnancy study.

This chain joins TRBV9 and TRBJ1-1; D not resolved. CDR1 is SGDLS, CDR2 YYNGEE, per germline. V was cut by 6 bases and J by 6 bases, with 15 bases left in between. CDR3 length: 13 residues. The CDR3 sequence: CASTRGATAEAFF. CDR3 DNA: TGTGCCAGCACTCGGGGAGCCACGGCTGAAGCTTTCTTT.

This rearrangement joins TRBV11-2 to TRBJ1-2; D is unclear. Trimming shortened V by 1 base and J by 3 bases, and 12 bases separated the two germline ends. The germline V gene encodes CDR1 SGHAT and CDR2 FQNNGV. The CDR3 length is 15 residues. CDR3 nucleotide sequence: TGTGCCAGCAGCTTAGGGAGGAATGCGGACTATGGCTACACCTTC. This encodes CASSLGRNADYGYTF.

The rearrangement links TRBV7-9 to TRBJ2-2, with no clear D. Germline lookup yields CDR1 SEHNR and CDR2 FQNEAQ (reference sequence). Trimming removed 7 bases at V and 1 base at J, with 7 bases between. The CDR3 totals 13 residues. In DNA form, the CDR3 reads TGTGCCAGCACCCCACAGAACACCGGGGAGCTGTTTTTT. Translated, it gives CASTPQNTGELFF. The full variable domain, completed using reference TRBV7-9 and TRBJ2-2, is DTGVSQNPRHKITKRGQNVTFRCDPISEHNRLYWYRQTLGQGPEFLTYFQNEAQLEKSRLLSDRFSAERPKGSFSTLEIQRTEQGDSAMYLCASTPQNTGELFFGEGSRLTVL.

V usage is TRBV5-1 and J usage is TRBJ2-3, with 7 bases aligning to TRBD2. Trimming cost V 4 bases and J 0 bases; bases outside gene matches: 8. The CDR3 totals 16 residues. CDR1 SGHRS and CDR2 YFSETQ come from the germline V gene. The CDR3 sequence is CASSAHGGGSTDTQYF. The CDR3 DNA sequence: TGCGCCAGCAGCGCCCATGGCGGGGGAAGCACAGATACGCAGTATTTT.

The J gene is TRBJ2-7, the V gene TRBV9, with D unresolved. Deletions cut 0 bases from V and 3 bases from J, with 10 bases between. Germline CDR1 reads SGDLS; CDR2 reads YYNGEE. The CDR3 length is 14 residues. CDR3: CASSVGGRNYEQYF. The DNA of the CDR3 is TGTGCCAGCAGCGTAGGAGGCAGAAACTACGAGCAGTACTTC. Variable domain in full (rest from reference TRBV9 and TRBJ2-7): DSGVTQTPKHLITATGQRVTLRCSPRSGDLSVYWYQQSLDQGLQFLIQYYNGEERAKGNILERFSAQQFPDLHSELNLSSLELGDSALYFCASSVGGRNYEQYFGPGTRLTVT.

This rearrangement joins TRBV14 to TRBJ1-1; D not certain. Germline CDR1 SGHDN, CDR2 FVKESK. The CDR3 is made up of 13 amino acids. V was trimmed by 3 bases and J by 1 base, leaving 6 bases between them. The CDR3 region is CASSHTENTEAFF. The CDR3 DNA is TGTGCCAGCAGCCACACTGAGAACACTGAAGCTTTCTTT.

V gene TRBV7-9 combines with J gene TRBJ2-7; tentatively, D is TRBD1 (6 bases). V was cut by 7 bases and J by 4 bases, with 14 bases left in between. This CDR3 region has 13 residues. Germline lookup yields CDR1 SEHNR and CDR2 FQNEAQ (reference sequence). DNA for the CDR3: TGTGCCAGCAAACAGGGAAGATCGTACGAGCAGTACTTC. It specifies CASKQGRSYEQYF.

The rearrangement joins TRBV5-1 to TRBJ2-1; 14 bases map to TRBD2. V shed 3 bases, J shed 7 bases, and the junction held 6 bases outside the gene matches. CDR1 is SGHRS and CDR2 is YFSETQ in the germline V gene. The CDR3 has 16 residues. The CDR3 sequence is CASSWSTSGGANEQFF. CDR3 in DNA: TGCGCCAGCAGCTGGTCGACTAGCGGGGGGGCAAATGAGCAGTTCTTC. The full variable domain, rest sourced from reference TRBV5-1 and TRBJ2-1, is KAGVTQTPRYLIKTRGQQVTLSCSPISGHRSVSWYQQTPGQGLQFLFEYFSETQRNKGNFPGRFSGRQFSNSRSEMNVSTLELGDSALYLCASSWSTSGGANEQFFGPGTRLTVL.

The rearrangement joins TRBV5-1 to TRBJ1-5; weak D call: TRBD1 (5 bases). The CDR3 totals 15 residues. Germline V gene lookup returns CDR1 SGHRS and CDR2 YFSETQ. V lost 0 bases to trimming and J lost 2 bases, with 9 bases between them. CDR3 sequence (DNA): TGCGCCAGCAGCTTGGGGGGCATGGGCAATCAGCCCCAGCATTTT. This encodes CASSLGGMGNQPQHF.

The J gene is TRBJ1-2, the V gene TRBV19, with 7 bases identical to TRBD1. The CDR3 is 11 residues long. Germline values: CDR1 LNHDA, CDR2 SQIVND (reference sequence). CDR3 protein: CVTGDYYGYTF. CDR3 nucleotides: TGTGTTACAGGGGATTACTATGGCTACACCTTC.

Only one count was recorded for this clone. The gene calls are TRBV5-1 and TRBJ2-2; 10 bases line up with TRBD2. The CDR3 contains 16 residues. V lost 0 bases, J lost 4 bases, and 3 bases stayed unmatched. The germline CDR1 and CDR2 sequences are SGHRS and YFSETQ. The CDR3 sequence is CASSLAASGGTGELFF. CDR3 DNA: TGCGCCAGCAGCTTGGCGGCTAGCGGGGGCACCGGGGAGCTGTTTTTT.

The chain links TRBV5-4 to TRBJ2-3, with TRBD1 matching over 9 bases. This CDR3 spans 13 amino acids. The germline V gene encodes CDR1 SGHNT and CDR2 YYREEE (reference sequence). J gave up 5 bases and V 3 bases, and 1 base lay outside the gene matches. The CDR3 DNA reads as TGTGCCAGCAGCTCGGACAGGGGAGATACGCAGTATTTT. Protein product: CASSSDRGDTQYF.

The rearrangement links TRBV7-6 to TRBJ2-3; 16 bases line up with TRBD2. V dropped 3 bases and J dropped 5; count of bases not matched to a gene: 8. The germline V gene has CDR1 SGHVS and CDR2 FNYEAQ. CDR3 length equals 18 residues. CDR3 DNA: TGTGCCAGCAGCTTGTTGGGACTAGCGGGGGGGCCAGGAGATACGCAGTATTTT. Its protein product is CASSLLGLAGGPGDTQYF.

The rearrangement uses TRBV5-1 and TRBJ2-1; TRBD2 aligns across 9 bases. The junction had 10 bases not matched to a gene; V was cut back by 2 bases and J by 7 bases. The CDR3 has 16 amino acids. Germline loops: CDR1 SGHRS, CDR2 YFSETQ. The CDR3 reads CASSFGGRGGPNEQFF. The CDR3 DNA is TGCGCCAGCAGCTTTGGAGGGCGGGGGGGCCCAAATGAGCAGTTCTTC.

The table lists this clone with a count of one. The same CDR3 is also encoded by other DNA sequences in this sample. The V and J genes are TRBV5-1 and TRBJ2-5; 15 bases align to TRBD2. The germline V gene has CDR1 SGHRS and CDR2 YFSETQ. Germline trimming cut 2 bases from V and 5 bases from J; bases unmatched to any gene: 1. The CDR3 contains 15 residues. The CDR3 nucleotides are TGCGCCAGCAGCTTAGGGACTAGCGGGGGGGAGACCCAGTACTTC. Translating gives CASSLGTSGGETQYF.

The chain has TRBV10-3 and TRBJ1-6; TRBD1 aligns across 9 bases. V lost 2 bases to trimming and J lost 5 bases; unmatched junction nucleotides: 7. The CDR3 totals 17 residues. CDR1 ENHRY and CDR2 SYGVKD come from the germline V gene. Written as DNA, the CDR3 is TGTGCCATCAGTGAGGCTGGGACAGGGCGAAATAATTCACCCCTCCACTTT. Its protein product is CAISEAGTGRNNSPLHF.

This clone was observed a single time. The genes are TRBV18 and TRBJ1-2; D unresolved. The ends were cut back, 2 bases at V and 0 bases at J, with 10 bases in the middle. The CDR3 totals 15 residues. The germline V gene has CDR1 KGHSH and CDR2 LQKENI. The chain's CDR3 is CASSPLQTTNYGYTF. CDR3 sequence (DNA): TGTGCCAGCTCACCATTACAGACTACTAACTATGGCTACACCTTC.

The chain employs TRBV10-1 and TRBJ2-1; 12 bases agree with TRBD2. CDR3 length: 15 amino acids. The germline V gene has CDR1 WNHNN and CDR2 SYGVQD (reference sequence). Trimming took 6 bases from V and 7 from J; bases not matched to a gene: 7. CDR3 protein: CASSLLAGGRNEQFF. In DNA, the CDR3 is TGCGCCAGCAGCCTTCTAGCGGGGGGGCGAAATGAGCAGTTCTTC.

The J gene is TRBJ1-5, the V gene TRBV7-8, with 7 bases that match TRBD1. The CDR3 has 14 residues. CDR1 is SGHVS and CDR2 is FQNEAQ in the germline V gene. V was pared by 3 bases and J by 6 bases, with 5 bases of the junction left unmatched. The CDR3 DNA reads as TGTGCCAGCAGCTTGACAGGGTTTGTTCAGCCCCAGCATTTT. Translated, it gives CASSLTGFVQPQHF.

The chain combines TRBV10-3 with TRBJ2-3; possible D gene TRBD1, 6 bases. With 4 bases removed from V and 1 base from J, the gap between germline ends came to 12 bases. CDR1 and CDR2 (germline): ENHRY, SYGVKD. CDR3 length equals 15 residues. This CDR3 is CAISGEGHRTDTQYF. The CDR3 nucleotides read TGTGCCATCAGTGGAGAGGGACATCGCACAGATACGCAGTATTTT.

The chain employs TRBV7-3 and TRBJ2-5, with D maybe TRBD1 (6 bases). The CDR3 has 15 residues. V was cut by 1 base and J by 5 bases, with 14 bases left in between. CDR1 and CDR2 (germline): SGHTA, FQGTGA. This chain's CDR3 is CASSLNGGPGETQYF. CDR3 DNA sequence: TGTGCCAGCAGCTTAAATGGGGGCCCTGGGGAGACCCAGTACTTC.

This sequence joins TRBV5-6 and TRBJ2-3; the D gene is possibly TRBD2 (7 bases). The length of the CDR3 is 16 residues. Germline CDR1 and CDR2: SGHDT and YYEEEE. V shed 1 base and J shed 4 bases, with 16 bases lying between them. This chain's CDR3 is CASSLTGGRRSDTQYF. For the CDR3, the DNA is TGTGCCAGCAGCTTGACCGGGGGGCGAAGGTCAGATACGCAGTATTTT.

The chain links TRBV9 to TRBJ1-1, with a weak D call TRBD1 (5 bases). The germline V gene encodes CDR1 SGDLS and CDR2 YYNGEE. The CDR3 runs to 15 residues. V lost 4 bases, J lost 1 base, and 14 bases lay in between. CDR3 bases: TGTGCCAGCAGCCCAAGGGGCACAGGGAACACTGAAGCTTTCTTT. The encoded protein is CASSPRGTGNTEAFF.

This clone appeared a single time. The CDR3 DNA reads TGTGCCAGCAGCTCACCACCTACAGGGACCTATGGCTACACCTTC. This sequence encodes CASSSPPTGTYGYTF. This chain joins TRBV7-9 and TRBJ1-2, with D possibly TRBD1 on 6 matching bases. The V end lost 4 bases, the J end lost 4 bases, and 16 bases lay between the germline ends. The CDR3 loop spans 15 amino acids. CDR1 and CDR2 from the germline V gene are SEHNR and FQNEAQ (reference sequence).

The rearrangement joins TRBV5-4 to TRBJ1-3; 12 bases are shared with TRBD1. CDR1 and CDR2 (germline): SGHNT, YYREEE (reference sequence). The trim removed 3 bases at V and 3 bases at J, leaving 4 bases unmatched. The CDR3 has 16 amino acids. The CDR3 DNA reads TGTGCCAGCAGCTGGGGACAGGGGGCGCGTGGAAACACCATATATTTT. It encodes CASSWGQGARGNTIYF.

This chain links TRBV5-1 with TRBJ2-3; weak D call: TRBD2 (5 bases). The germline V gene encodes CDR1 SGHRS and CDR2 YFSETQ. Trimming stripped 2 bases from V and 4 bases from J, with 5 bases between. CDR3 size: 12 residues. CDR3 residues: CASSFSADTQYF. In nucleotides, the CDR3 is TGCGCCAGCAGCTTTAGCGCAGATACGCAGTATTTT.

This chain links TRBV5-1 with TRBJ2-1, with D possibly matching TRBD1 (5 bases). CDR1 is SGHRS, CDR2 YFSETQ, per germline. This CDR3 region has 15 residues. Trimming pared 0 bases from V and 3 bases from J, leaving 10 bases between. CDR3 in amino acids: CASSLVTAIYNEQFF. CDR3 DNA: TGCGCCAGCAGCTTGGTGACAGCCATCTACAATGAGCAGTTCTTC.

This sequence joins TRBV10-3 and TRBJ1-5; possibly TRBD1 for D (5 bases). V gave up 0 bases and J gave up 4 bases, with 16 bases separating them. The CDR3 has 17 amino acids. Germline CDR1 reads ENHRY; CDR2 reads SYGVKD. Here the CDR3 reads CAISESNKGGDNQPQHF. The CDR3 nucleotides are TGTGCCATCAGTGAGTCGAACAAGGGAGGGGATAATCAGCCCCAGCATTTT.

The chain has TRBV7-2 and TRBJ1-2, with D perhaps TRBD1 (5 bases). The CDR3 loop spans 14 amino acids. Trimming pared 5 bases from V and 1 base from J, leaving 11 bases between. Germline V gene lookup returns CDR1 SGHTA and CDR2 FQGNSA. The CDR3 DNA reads TGTGCCAGCAGCAAGACAGAGCTTAACTATGGCTACACCTTC. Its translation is CASSKTELNYGYTF. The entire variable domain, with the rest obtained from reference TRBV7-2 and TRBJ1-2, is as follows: GAGVSQSPSNKVTEKGKDVELRCDPISGHTALYWYRQSLGQGLEFLIYFQGNSAPDKSGLPSDRFSAERTGGSVSTLTIQRTQQEDSAVYLCASSKTELNYGYTFGSGTRLTVV.

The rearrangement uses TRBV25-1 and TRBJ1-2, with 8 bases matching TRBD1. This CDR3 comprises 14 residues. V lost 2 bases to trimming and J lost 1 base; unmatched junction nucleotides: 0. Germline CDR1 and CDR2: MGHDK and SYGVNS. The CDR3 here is CASSEGQGNYGYTF. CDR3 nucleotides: TGTGCCAGCAGTGAAGGACAGGGTAACTATGGCTACACCTTC.

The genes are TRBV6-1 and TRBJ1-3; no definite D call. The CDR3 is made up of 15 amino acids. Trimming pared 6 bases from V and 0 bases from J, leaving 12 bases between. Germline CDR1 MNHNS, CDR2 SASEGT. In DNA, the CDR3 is TGTGCCAGCAGAACGGGTCCCGCCTCTGGAAACACCATATATTTT. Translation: CASRTGPASGNTIYF.